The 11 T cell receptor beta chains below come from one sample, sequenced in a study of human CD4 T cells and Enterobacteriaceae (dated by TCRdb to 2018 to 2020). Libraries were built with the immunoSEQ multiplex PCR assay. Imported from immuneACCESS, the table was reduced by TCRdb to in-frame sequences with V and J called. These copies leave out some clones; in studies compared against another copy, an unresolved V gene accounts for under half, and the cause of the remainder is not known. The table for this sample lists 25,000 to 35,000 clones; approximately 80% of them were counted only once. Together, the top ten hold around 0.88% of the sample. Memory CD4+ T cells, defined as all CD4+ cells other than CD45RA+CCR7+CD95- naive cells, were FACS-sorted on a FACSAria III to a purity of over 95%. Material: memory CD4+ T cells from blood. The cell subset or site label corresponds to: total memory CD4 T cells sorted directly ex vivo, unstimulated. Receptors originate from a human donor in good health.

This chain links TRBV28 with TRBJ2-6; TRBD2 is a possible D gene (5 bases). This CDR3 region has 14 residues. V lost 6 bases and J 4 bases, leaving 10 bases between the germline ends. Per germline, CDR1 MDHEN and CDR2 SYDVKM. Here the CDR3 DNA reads TGTGCCAGCAGCAAGAGAGGGGGGGCCAACGTCCTGACTTTC. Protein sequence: CASSKRGGANVLTF.

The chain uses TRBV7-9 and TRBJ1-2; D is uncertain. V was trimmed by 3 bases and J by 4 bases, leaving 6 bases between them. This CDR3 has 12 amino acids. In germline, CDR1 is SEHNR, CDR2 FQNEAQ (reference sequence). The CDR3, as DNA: TGTGCCAGCAGCTTTTCCTTCTATGGCTACACCTTC. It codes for CASSFSFYGYTF.

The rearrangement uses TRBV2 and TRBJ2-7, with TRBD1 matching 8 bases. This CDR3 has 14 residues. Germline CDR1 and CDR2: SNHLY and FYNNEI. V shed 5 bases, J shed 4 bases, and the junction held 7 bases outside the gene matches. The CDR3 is CASSTGGYGYEQYF. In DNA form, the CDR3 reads TGTGCCAGCAGTACAGGGGGGTATGGGTACGAGCAGTACTTC. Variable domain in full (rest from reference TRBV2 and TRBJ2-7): EPEVTQTPSHQVTQMGQEVILRCVPISNHLYFYWYRQILGQKVEFLVSFYNNEISEKSEIFDDQFSVERPDGSNFTLKIRSTKLEDSAMYFCASSTGGYGYEQYFGPGTRLTVT.

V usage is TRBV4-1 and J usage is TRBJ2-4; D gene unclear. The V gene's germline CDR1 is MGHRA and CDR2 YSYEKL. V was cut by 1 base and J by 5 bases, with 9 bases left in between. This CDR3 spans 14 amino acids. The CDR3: CASSQGVGQNIQYF. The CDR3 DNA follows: TGCGCCAGCAGCCAAGGAGTCGGACAAAACATTCAGTACTTC.

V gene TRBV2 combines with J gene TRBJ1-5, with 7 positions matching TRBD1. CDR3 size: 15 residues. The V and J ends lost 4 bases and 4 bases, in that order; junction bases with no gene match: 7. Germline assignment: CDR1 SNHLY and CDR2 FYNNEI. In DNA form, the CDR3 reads TGTGCCAGCAGTGTCCAGGGGGTAGGAAATCAGCCCCAGCATTTT. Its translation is CASSVQGVGNQPQHF.

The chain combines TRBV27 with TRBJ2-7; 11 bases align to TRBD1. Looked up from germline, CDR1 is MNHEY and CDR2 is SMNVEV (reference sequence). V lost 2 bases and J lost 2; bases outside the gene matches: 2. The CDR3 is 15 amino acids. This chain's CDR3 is CASSLKGQGAYEQYF. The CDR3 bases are TGTGCCAGCAGTTTAAAGGGACAGGGGGCCTACGAGCAGTACTTC.

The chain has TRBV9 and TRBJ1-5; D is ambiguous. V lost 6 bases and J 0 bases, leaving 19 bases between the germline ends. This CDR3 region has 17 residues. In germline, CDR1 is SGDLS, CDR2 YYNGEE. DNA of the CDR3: TGTGCCAGCATAATGGCCGCACCCGAATATAGCAATCAGCCCCAGCATTTT. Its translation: CASIMAAPEYSNQPQHF.

The CDR3 bases are TGTGCCAGCAGTGCGTGGGCGAACACTGAAGCTTTCTTT. Amino acids: CASSAWANTEAFF. This sequence joins TRBV6-1 and TRBJ1-1; no definite D call. Germline V gene lookup returns CDR1 MNHNS and CDR2 SASEGT. This CDR3 is 13 amino acids long. Trimming removed 4 bases at V and 1 base at J, with 7 bases between.

The CDR3, as DNA: TGCGCCAGCAGTGGTGCAGGCGGCCAGCCCCAGCATTTT. Amino acid sequence: CASSGAGGQPQHF. The chain couples TRBV10-2 to TRBJ1-5, with D unresolved. The CDR3 contains 13 residues. Germline V gene data show CDR1 as WSHSY and CDR2 as SAAADI. V shed 4 bases and J shed 7 bases, with 11 bases lying between them.

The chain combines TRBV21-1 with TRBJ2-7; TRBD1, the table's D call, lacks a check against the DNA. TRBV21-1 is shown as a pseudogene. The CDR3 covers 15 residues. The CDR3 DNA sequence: TGTGCCAGCAGCCCATATAACAGGGCCACCTACGAGCAGTACTTC. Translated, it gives CASSPYNRATYEQYF.

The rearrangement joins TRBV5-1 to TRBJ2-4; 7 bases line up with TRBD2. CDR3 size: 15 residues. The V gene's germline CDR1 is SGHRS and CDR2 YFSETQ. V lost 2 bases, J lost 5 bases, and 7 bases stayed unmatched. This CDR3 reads CASSLNSAGQNIQYF. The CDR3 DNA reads TGCGCCAGCAGCTTAAATTCAGCGGGGCAAAACATTCAGTACTTC. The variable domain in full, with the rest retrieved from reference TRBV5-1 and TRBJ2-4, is KAGVTQTPRYLIKTRGQQVTLSCSPISGHRSVSWYQQTPGQGLQFLFEYFSETQRNKGNFPGRFSGRQFSNSRSEMNVSTLELGDSALYLCASSLNSAGQNIQYFGAGTRLSVL.